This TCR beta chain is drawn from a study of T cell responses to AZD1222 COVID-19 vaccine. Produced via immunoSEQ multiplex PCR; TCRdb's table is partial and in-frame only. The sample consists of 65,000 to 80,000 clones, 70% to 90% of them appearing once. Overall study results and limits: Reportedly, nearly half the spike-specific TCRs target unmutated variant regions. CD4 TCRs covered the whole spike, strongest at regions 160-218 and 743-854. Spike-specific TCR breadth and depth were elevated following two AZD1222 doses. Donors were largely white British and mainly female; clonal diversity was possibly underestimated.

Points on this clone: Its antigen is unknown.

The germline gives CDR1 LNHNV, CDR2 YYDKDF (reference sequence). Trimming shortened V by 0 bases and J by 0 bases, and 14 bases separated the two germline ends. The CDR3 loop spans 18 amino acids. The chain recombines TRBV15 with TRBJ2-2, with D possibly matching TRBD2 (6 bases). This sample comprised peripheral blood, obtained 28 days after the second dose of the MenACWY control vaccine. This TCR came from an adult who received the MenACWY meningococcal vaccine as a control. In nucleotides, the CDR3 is TGTGCCACCAGCAGAGATCCTAGCGCATATTCGAACACCGGGGAGCTGTTTTTT. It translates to CATSRDPSAYSNTGELFF.